This TCR beta chain was documented in a study of blood T cell repertoires in COVID-19. In the study overall: Some COVID-19 samples were acute and others convalescent; all came from the United States, Italy and Spain.

The germline gives CDR1 MNHEY, CDR2 SMNVEV (reference sequence). This CDR3 has 17 amino acids. Germline trimming cut 6 bases from V and 1 base from J; bases unmatched to any gene: 13. Original handling: The assay estimated nucleated cells by amplifying reference gene primers. The protocol was immunoSEQ multiplex PCR, while the TCRdb copy is restricted to in-frame clones and leaves out a portion. V and J calls plus clone size are reproduced from that table; the DNA served to infer D and trimming. The data hold around 110,000 clones, with 82% observed a single time. Input material: peripheral blood. This receptor was taken from a man aged 70-80 years with acute or convalescent COVID-19. The genes are TRBV27 and TRBJ2-3; TRBD2 matches 7 bases. CDR3 sequence: CASRADRLARGTDTQYF. DNA of the CDR3: TGTGCCAGCAGGGCCGACAGACTAGCTCGCGGCACAGATACGCAGTATTTT.